The clone carrying this T cell receptor (beta chain) turned up a few times. Its specificity is not known. 13 Jbeta primers and 60 Vbeta primers were used for the PCR. Generated by immunoSEQ multiplex PCR, the TCRdb table keeps only in-frame clones and is missing some. The sample lists some 98,000 clones; around 75% were seen once. These data are taken from a study of cytomegalovirus exposure and HLA in healthy donors. Study-wide results and caveats: The authors later linked a missense DCLRE1C variant to TCR beta V- and J-gene trimming. Researchers left out some V segments, among them TRBV6-2 and TRBV6-3, as indistinguishable.

This CDR3 has 15 residues. The V and J ends lost 3 bases and 0 bases, in that order; junction bases with no gene match: 4. Germline V gene lookup returns CDR1 MGHRA and CDR2 YSYEKL. As for the donors, each was a healthy bone marrow donor. The sequence was obtained from a man aged 18 to 29 in good health and CMV-seropositive. The chain recombines TRBV4-1 with TRBJ1-1; 7 bases match TRBD1. Sequences were obtained from PBMCs. The CDR3 is CASSHRGQMNTEAFF. CDR3 coding DNA: TGCGCCAGCAGCCATAGGGGACAGATGAACACTGAAGCTTTCTTT.